The 13 T cell receptor beta chains below all came from one sample that was sequenced in a study of T cells in Graves' hyperthyroidism and ophthalmopathy. Amplification of TCR beta CDR3 regions was performed using RNA transcripts as template. TCR CDR3 regions were first amplified by RT-PCR with HTBI primers. TCRdb reprocessed the multiplex PCR reads with MiXCR, giving one entry per CDR3 protein. The repertoire holds approximately 610,000 distinct CDR3 sequences, approximately 15% seen once, with 15% to 20% in the top ten. Material: blood. The receptors were sampled from a woman between 18 and 29 years old with Graves' hyperthyroidism.

The chain employs TRBV6-5 and TRBJ2-3, with D perhaps matching TRBD1 (5 bases). This CDR3 is 15 amino acids long. Germline V gives CDR1 MNHEY, CDR2 SVGAGI. V was cut by 6 bases and J by 0 bases, with 13 bases left in between. This CDR3 reads CASSYGGASTDTQYF. Here the CDR3 DNA reads TGTGCCAGCAGCTATGGTGGGGCTAGCACAGATACGCAGTATTTT.

The sample holds many counts of this clonotype. This chain connects TRBV7-8 to TRBJ2-1; 12 positions agree with TRBD2. The CDR3 covers 17 residues. The V gene's germline CDR1 is SGHVS and CDR2 FQNEAQ. The ends lost 4 bases at V and 9 bases at J; junction bases unmatched: 13. The CDR3 nucleotides read TGTGCCAGCAGCTCCTTCTCCTTACTAGCGGGAGGTGGTGAGCAGTTCTTC. Translated, it gives CASSSFSLLAGGGEQFF.

The rearrangement joins TRBV7-8 to TRBJ2-7; the D is unclear. The CDR3 extends over 11 amino acids. Germline V gives CDR1 SGHVS, CDR2 FQNEAQ. V was trimmed by 5 bases and J by 7 bases, leaving 9 bases between them. The CDR3, as DNA: TGTGCCAGCAGCCCGTCCTGGGAGCAGTACTTC. Translating it yields CASSPSWEQYF.

The chain combines TRBV20-1 with TRBJ2-1, with a weak D call TRBD2 (6 bases). This CDR3 is 15 amino acids long. Germline V gene sequence: CDR1 DFQATT, CDR2 SNEGSKA (reference sequence). V lost 6 bases to trimming and J lost 0 bases, with 15 bases between them. The CDR3 loop reads CSADRLGGSYNEQFF. CDR3 in DNA: TGCAGTGCGGATAGACTAGGTGGCTCCTACAATGAGCAGTTCTTC.

In its sample, this clonotype was seen a few times. This sequence joins TRBV4-1 and TRBJ2-5; 8 bases map to TRBD1. The CDR3 extends over 15 amino acids. V shed 2 bases and J 1 base; nucleotides not matched to a gene: 3. Germline CDR1 and CDR2: MGHRA and YSYEKL. CDR3 bases: TGCGCCAGCAGCCAAAGCGACAGGGGCCAAGAGACCCAGTACTTC. Translation gives CASSQSDRGQETQYF.

There are many counts of this clonotype. The chain couples TRBV18 to TRBJ2-4; either TRBD1 or TRBD2 may fit D (6 bases each). This CDR3 is built from 17 residues. V lost 0 bases and J lost 0, with 12 bases in between. Germline CDR1 is KGHSH and CDR2 is LQKENI. DNA of the CDR3: TGTGCCAGCTCACCACCTAAGGGGGGCCTAGCCAAAAACATTCAGTACTTC. Translating it yields CASSPPKGGLAKNIQYF.

On this clonotype: A much larger clone is a single base away; this may be a read error. The chain recombines TRBV7-9 with TRBJ1-1; TRBD1 might be the D (5 bases). This CDR3 is built from 13 residues. Looked up from germline, CDR1 is SEHNR and CDR2 is FQNEAQ (reference sequence). V lost 5 bases, J lost 2 bases, and 9 bases lay in between. The DNA for the CDR3 is TGTGCCAGCAGCACAGGCAGCAACACTGAAGCTTTCTTT. It is translated as CASSTGSNTEAFF.

This clonotype was found many times. This chain uses TRBV28 with TRBJ2-1; weak D call: TRBD2 (6 bases). The CDR3 runs 15 residues. CDR1 is MDHEN, CDR2 SYDVKM, per germline. V lost 6 bases and J lost 5, with 17 bases in between. In DNA form, the CDR3 reads TGTGCCAGCAGAGTACTAGGAGGGAACGACAATGAGCAGTTCTTC. It codes for CASRVLGGNDNEQFF.

This chain links TRBV6-5 with TRBJ2-7; 10 positions agree with TRBD2. After removal of 0 bases from V and 2 bases from J, the junction contained 16 bases not matched to a gene. Germline V lookup: CDR1 MNHEY, CDR2 SVGAGI. The CDR3 extends over 20 amino acids. The CDR3 nucleotides read TGTGCCAGCAGTTACTCGGGAACTAGCGGGGAGGGAGCAGTACCCTACGAGCAGTACTTC. It is translated as CASSYSGTSGEGAVPYEQYF.

The chain employs TRBV25-1 and TRBJ1-2; D may be TRBD1 (6 bases). From germline, CDR1 is MGHDK and CDR2 SYGVNS. Trimming stripped 3 bases from V and 2 bases from J, with 13 bases between. This CDR3 is 15 amino acids long. CDR3 coding DNA: TGTGCCAGCAGTGATTACGGGCAGGGGAACTATGGCTACACCTTC. This sequence encodes CASSDYGQGNYGYTF.

This clonotype has just a few counts. The chain combines TRBV19 with TRBJ1-5, with TRBD1 as a possible D gene (6 bases). Germline V gives CDR1 LNHDA, CDR2 SQIVND (reference sequence). The V end lost 5 bases, the J end lost 3 bases, and 17 bases lay between the germline ends. The CDR3 is 16 residues long. The CDR3 DNA reads as TGTGCCAGTAGTCGACCCGGACAGACATACAATCAGCCCCAGCATTTT. Translated, it gives CASSRPGQTYNQPQHF.

At least ten counts were recorded for this clonotype. The chain couples TRBV12-3 or TRBV12-4 to TRBJ1-1; TRBD1 matches 11 bases. After removal of 6 bases from V and 5 bases from J, the junction contained 11 bases not matched to a gene. This CDR3 is 16 amino acids long. CDR3 DNA sequence: TGTGCCAGCAGCCAATTCGGACAGGGGGCGAGGACTGAAGCTTTCTTT. It specifies CASSQFGQGARTEAFF.

This clonotype was detected many times. The V and J genes are TRBV27 and TRBJ1-2; TRBD1 matches 10 bases. This CDR3 has 15 residues. Germline CDR1 MNHEY, CDR2 SMNVEV (reference sequence). V trimming: 5 bases; J trimming: 3 bases; junction bases outside the gene matches: 6. The CDR3 spells CASSRETGGYYGYTF. The CDR3 DNA is TGTGCCAGCAGTAGAGAGACAGGGGGCTACTATGGCTACACCTTC.